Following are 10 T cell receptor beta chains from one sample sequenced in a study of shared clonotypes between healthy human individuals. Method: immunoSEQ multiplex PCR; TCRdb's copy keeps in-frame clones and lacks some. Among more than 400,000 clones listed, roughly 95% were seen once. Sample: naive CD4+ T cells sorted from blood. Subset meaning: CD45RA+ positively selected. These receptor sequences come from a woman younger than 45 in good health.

In DNA form, the CDR3 reads TGTGCCAGCAGCTTAGTAGAGAACACTGAAGCTTTCTTT. It yields the protein CASSLVENTEAFF. This rearrangement joins TRBV7-9 to TRBJ1-1, with D hard to call. V lost 1 base to trimming and J lost 1 base, with 4 bases between them. CDR1 and CDR2 (germline): SEHNR, FQNEAQ (reference sequence). The length of the CDR3 is 13 residues.

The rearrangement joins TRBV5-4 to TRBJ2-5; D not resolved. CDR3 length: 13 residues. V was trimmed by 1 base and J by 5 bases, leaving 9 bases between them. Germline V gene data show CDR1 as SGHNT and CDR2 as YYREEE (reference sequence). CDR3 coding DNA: TGTGCCAGCAGCTTGACTCTGGGGGAGACCCAGTACTTC. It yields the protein CASSLTLGETQYF.

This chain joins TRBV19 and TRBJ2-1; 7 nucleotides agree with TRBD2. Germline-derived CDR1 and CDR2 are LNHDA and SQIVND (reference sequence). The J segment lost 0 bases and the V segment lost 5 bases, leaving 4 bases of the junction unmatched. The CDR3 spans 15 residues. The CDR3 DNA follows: TGTGCCAGTAGTTTAGCGGGTGACTCCTACAATGAGCAGTTCTTC. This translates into CASSLAGDSYNEQFF.

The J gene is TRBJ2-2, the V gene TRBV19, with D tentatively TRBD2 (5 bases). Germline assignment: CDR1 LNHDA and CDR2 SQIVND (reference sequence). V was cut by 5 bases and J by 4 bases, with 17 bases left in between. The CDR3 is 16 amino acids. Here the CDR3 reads CASSPWTGSGTGELFF. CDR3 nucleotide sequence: TGTGCCAGTAGTCCCTGGACTGGGAGTGGCACCGGGGAGCTGTTTTTT.

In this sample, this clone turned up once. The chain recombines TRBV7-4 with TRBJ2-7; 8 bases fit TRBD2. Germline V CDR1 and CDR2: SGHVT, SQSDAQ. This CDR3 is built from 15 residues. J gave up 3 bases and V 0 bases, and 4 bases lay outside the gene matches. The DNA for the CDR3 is TGTGCCAGCAGCTTAGCGGGTAGCGGGGTCTACGAGCAGTACTTC. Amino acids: CASSLAGSGVYEQYF.

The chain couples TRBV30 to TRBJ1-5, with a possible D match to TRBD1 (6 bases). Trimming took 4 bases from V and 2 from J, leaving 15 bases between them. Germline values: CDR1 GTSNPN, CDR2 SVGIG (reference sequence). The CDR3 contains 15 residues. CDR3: CAWIRRDTGNQPQHF. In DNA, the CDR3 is TGTGCCTGGATTCGCCGGGACACTGGCAATCAGCCCCAGCATTTT.

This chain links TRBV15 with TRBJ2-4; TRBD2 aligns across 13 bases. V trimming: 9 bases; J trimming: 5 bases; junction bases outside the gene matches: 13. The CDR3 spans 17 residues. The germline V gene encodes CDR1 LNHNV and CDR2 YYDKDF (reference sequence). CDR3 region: CATEGTSGKGWENIQYF. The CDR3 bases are TGTGCCACAGAAGGGACTAGCGGGAAGGGTTGGGAAAACATTCAGTACTTC.

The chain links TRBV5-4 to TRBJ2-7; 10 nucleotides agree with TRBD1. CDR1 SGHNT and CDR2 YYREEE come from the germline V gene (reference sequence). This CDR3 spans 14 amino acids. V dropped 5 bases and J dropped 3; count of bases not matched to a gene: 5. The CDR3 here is CASREGQGIYEQYF. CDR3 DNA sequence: TGTGCCAGCAGGGAGGGACAGGGGATCTACGAGCAGTACTTC.

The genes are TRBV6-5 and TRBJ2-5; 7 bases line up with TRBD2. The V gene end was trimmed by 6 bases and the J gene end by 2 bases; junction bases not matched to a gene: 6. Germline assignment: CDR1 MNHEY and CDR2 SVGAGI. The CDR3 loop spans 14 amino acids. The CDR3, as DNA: TGTGCCAGCAGGACTAGCTTAGGGCAAGAGACCCAGTACTTC. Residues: CASRTSLGQETQYF.

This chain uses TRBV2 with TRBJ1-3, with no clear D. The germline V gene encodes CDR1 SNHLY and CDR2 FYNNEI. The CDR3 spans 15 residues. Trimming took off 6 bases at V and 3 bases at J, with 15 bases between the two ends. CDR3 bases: TGTGCCAGCAGCGGAGACTCGGCTTATGGAAACACCATATATTTT. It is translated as CASSGDSAYGNTIYF. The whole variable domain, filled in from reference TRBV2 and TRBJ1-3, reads EPEVTQTPSHQVTQMGQEVILRCVPISNHLYFYWYRQILGQKVEFLVSFYNNEISEKSEIFDDQFSVERPDGSNFTLKIRSTKLEDSAMYFCASSGDSAYGNTIYFGEGSWLTVV.